These 27 T cell receptor beta chains were sequenced from one sample in a study of cytomegalovirus exposure and HLA in healthy donors. Amplification used 60 Vbeta primers and 13 Jbeta primers. TCRdb keeps only in-frame clones here, not all; method: immunoSEQ multiplex PCR. Among some 140,000 clones listed, approximately 8.9% were seen once. Sequencing was carried out using PBMCs. The receptors derive from a woman aged 40 to 49 in good health and CMV-seropositive.

The chain recombines TRBV9 with TRBJ2-3; D is ambiguous. The CDR3 loop spans 13 amino acids. Germline V gene sequence: CDR1 SGDLS, CDR2 YYNGEE. The ends were cut back, 2 bases at V and 4 bases at J, with 8 bases in the middle. CDR3 sequence: CASSVETADTQYF. CDR3 in DNA: TGTGCCAGCAGCGTGGAGACCGCAGATACGCAGTATTTT.

The rearrangement uses TRBV6-4 and TRBJ1-2; D unclear. CDR1 is MRHNA and CDR2 is SNTAGT in the germline V gene. The CDR3 is made up of 14 amino acids. V shed 4 bases and J shed 5 bases, with 14 bases lying between them. The CDR3 is CASSVHGREYGYTF. CDR3 in DNA: TGTGCCAGCAGTGTCCATGGGAGGGAATATGGCTACACCTTC.

V gene TRBV10-2 combines with J gene TRBJ2-7, with 8 bases matching TRBD2. The germline V gene has CDR1 WSHSY and CDR2 SAAADI. The length of the CDR3 is 16 residues. Losses at the gene ends were 8 bases for V and 2 bases for J; bases not matched to a gene: 14. The DNA for the CDR3 is TGCGCCAGCCGCCGAGGAGGCGGGGGGATGGCCTACGAGCAGTACTTC. Amino acid sequence: CASRRGGGGMAYEQYF.

The V call is TRBV29-1, the J call TRBJ2-5; perhaps TRBD2 as D (5 bases). The DNA end favors TRBJ2-7, so the J call may be wrong. Germline CDR1 SQVTM, CDR2 ANQGSEA. There are 12 residues in the CDR3. CDR3 in DNA: TGCAGCGTTGAGGGGAGTACCTACGAGCAGTACTTC. Translating it yields CSVEGSTYEQYF.

The chain uses TRBV9 and TRBJ1-1; 8 bases fit TRBD1. CDR1 and CDR2 from the germline V gene are SGDLS and YYNGEE. There are 13 residues in the CDR3. The V gene end was trimmed by 4 bases and the J gene end by 6 bases; junction bases not matched to a gene: 5. This CDR3 is CASSSGQGAEAFF. The CDR3 DNA follows: TGTGCCAGCAGCTCAGGACAGGGCGCTGAAGCTTTCTTT.

The chain combines TRBV6-1 with TRBJ2-3; tentative D call: TRBD2 (6 bases). CDR1 is MNHNS, CDR2 SASEGT, per germline. CDR3 size: 13 residues. Trimming pared 7 bases from V and 6 bases from J, leaving 14 bases between. The CDR3 spells CASTLAGSDTQYF. CDR3 DNA sequence: TGTGCCAGCACCCTTGCGGGGTCGGATACGCAGTATTTT.

This clone was counted only a few times. The sample holds other DNA sequences that translate to the same CDR3. The rearrangement joins TRBV7-7 to TRBJ2-3; 9 bases agree with TRBD2. This CDR3 has 15 residues. Germline trimming cut 1 base from V and 1 base from J; bases unmatched to any gene: 0. Germline V CDR1 and CDR2: SSHAT, FNYEAQ (reference sequence). CDR3 DNA: TGTGCCAGCAGCTTAGGACTAGCGGGCACAGATACGCAGTATTTT. Protein product: CASSLGLAGTDTQYF. Supplemented by reference TRBV7-7 and TRBJ2-3, the full variable domain reads GAGVSQSPRYKVTKRGQDVTLRCDPISSHATLYWYQQALGQGPEFLTYFNYEAQPDKSGLPSDRFSAERPEGSISTLTIQRTEQRDSAMYRCASSLGLAGTDTQYFGPGTRLTVL.

The gene calls are TRBV5-6 and TRBJ1-3; maybe TRBD1 (5 bases). Looked up from germline, CDR1 is SGHDT and CDR2 is YYEEEE. The CDR3 is 14 residues long. Trimming cost V 4 bases and J 2 bases, with 10 bases left between them. The CDR3 loop reads CASSGDSTGNTIYF. CDR3 nucleotide sequence: TGTGCCAGCAGCGGTGACAGCACTGGAAACACCATATATTTT.

This clone was recorded a few times. V usage is TRBV25-1 and J usage is TRBJ1-5; D may be TRBD1 (6 bases). Germline V gene data show CDR1 as MGHDK and CDR2 as SYGVNS. CDR3 size: 15 residues. Trimming took 2 bases from V and 6 from J, leaving 14 bases between them. For the CDR3, the DNA is TGTGCCAGCAGTGAAGGGGGTAGGGGGGGTCAGCCCCAGCATTTT. It translates to CASSEGGRGGQPQHF. Complete variable domain (other parts from reference TRBV25-1 and TRBJ1-5): EADIYQTPRYLVIGTGKKITLECSQTMGHDKMYWYQQDPGMELHLIHYSYGVNSTEKGDLSSESTVSRIRTEHFPLTLESARPSHTSQYLCASSEGGRGGQPQHFGDGTRLSIL.

The gene calls are TRBV5-1 and TRBJ1-6, with 7 bases matching TRBD1. The CDR3 spans 14 residues. Germline-derived CDR1 and CDR2 are SGHRS and YFSETQ. V trimming: 0 bases; J trimming: 9 bases; junction bases outside the gene matches: 3. CDR3 in amino acids: CASSLGGGGSPLHF. In DNA form, the CDR3 reads TGCGCCAGCAGCTTGGGAGGGGGCGGTTCACCCCTCCACTTT.

This clone was observed a handful of times. The chain links TRBV9 to TRBJ1-4, with D uncertain. Between the trimmed V and J ends, which lost 5 bases and 2 bases, there was a span of 10 bases. Germline assignment: CDR1 SGDLS and CDR2 YYNGEE. This CDR3 is 14 amino acids long. The CDR3 loop reads CASSEGLTNEKLFF. In nucleotides, the CDR3 is TGTGCCAGCAGTGAGGGTCTGACTAATGAAAAACTGTTTTTT.

The chain uses TRBV14 and TRBJ2-3; no clear D. Looked up from germline, CDR1 is SGHDN and CDR2 is FVKESK. V was pared by 4 bases and J by 3 bases, with 5 bases between. The CDR3 runs to 12 residues. CDR3 sequence reads: CASSRSTDTQYF. The CDR3 nucleotides are TGTGCCAGCAGCCGTAGTACAGATACGCAGTATTTT.

This clone is a singleton in its sample. V and J are TRBV6-1 and TRBJ2-1; tentatively, D is TRBD2 (6 bases). Per germline, CDR1 MNHNS and CDR2 SASEGT. V was shortened by 4 bases and J by 4 bases, with 14 bases between the two germline ends. The CDR3 consists of 15 residues. This CDR3 is CASSAREREYNEQFF. The DNA for the CDR3 is TGTGCCAGCAGTGCGCGGGAAAGGGAGTACAATGAGCAGTTCTTC.

The rearrangement joins TRBV6-1 to TRBJ1-2; the D gene is possibly TRBD1 (6 bases). Germline V gene lookup returns CDR1 MNHNS and CDR2 SASEGT. CDR3 length equals 16 residues. The V gene lost 4 bases and the J gene lost 3 bases, with 18 bases spanning the gap. CDR3 sequence (DNA): TGTGCCAGCAGTGCGATCTCGTCAGGGGTTTACTATGGCTACACCTTC. Translating gives CASSAISSGVYYGYTF.

This clone was detected only a few times. J is TRBJ1-1 and V is TRBV6-5; no reliable D call. Germline V lookup: CDR1 MNHEY, CDR2 SVGAGI. The CDR3 sequence is 12 residues long. V lost 10 bases and J 3 bases, leaving 12 bases between the germline ends. The DNA for the CDR3 is TGTGCCACCCGTTGGAGGGACACTGAAGCTTTCTTT. This encodes CATRWRDTEAFF.

The chain is built from TRBV29-1 and TRBJ1-1; 7 nucleotides line up with TRBD1. V lost 4 bases to trimming and J lost 1 base; unmatched junction nucleotides: 6. Germline assignment: CDR1 SQVTM and CDR2 ANQGSEA. CDR3 length: 14 residues. The CDR3 DNA is TGCAGCGTTGTGACAGGGAAAAGGAACACTGAAGCTTTCTTT. This encodes CSVVTGKRNTEAFF.

The gene calls are TRBV7-2 and TRBJ2-3, with 8 bases matching TRBD2. V shed 4 bases and J 9 bases; nucleotides not matched to a gene: 3. Looked up from germline, CDR1 is SGHTA and CDR2 is FQGNSA. The CDR3 runs to 12 residues. CDR3 sequence: CASSSLAATQYF. The CDR3 coding sequence is TGTGCCAGCAGCTCACTAGCGGCAACGCAGTATTTT.

This clone was counted a few times. V gene TRBV2 combines with J gene TRBJ1-6; D is unclear. Per germline, CDR1 SNHLY and CDR2 FYNNEI. CDR3 length: 13 residues. The ends were cut back, 7 bases at V and 9 bases at J, with 13 bases in the middle. CDR3 in DNA: TGTGCCAGCATTCCCAACGTAGTTTCACCCCTCCACTTT. Translating gives CASIPNVVSPLHF.

The chain combines TRBV7-2 with TRBJ2-3; weak D call: TRBD1 (6 bases). There are 14 residues in the CDR3. Trimming pared 5 bases from V and 0 bases from J, leaving 9 bases between. In germline, CDR1 is SGHTA, CDR2 FQGNSA. As DNA, the CDR3 is TGTGCCAGCAGCCCCGGGACAAGCACAGATACGCAGTATTTT. Amino acids: CASSPGTSTDTQYF.

The rearrangement joins TRBV19 to TRBJ1-5; D is unresolved. Germline V lookup: CDR1 LNHDA, CDR2 SQIVND (reference sequence). Trimming took off 10 bases at V and 6 bases at J, with 13 bases between the two ends. The CDR3 spans 12 residues. The chain's CDR3 is CATSSRGQPQHF. The CDR3 region has the DNA TGTGCCACCTCAAGCCGCGGTCAGCCCCAGCATTTT.

This clone was detected a few times. The chain couples TRBV7-7 to TRBJ2-2; no reliable D call. The CDR3 covers 13 residues. The germline V gene encodes CDR1 SSHAT and CDR2 FNYEAQ (reference sequence). Trimming removed 1 base from V and 8 bases from J, with 8 bases in between. The CDR3 loop reads CASSLGSSGELFF. Here the CDR3 DNA reads TGTGCCAGCAGCTTAGGGAGTTCTGGGGAGCTGTTTTTT.

This clone was detected only a few times. This chain joins TRBV5-4 and TRBJ1-1; D call uncertain. CDR1 and CDR2 from the germline V gene are SGHNT and YYREEE (reference sequence). V lost 0 bases and J 3 bases, leaving 12 bases between the germline ends. The CDR3 extends over 15 amino acids. The CDR3 DNA reads as TGTGCCAGCAGCTTGGCTACGGTCGGTCACACTGAAGCTTTCTTT. It translates to CASSLATVGHTEAFF.

This clone was observed a handful of times. This chain connects TRBV5-1 to TRBJ2-7; weak D call: TRBD2 (6 bases). This CDR3 is built from 14 residues. The ends were cut back, 2 bases at V and 7 bases at J, with 16 bases in the middle. The germline gives CDR1 SGHRS, CDR2 YFSETQ. CDR3 bases: TGCGCCAGCAGCTTCCAACGTGCTGGAGGGGAGCAGTACTTC. Its protein is CASSFQRAGGEQYF.

The chain has TRBV5-6 and TRBJ1-2, with TRBD1 identical over 7 bases. The germline CDR1 and CDR2 sequences are SGHDT and YYEEEE. CDR3 length: 16 residues. V was clipped by 4 bases and J by 8 bases; unmatched bases: 17. The CDR3 loop is CASSSPGQRTSRGYTF. The CDR3 DNA reads TGTGCCAGCAGCAGCCCGGGACAGAGGACGTCTAGGGGCTACACCTTC.

This clone was recorded a few times. The V and J genes are TRBV2 and TRBJ1-2; D gene uncertain. Germline lookup yields CDR1 SNHLY and CDR2 FYNNEI. The CDR3 contains 12 residues. Trimming left V 7 bases short and J 7 bases short, with 13 bases between. The CDR3 here is CASISGFSGYTF. The CDR3 DNA is TGTGCCAGCATATCGGGGTTTTCTGGCTACACCTTC.

There are a few counts of this clone. The chain recombines TRBV4-3 with TRBJ2-2; D gene uncertain. The germline V gene has CDR1 LGHNA and CDR2 YSLEER. The CDR3 has 14 amino acids. V gave up 1 base and J gave up 5 bases, with 8 bases separating them. The CDR3 DNA reads as TGCGCCAGCAGCCAAGTGATCCTAACCGGGGAGCTGTTTTTT. Translating it yields CASSQVILTGELFF.

In its sample, this clone was seen a few times. The rearrangement joins TRBV7-9 to TRBJ2-1, with a possible D match to TRBD1 (5 bases). Germline loops: CDR1 SEHNR, CDR2 FQNEAQ (reference sequence). Trimming removed 1 base at V and 6 bases at J, with 7 bases between. The CDR3 is 13 amino acids. CDR3 nucleotide sequence: TGTGCCAGCAGCTTAGGGCAGGGCAATGAGCAGTTCTTC. Amino acids: CASSLGQGNEQFF.